Listed below are T cell receptor beta chains from one sample, sequenced in a study of cytomegalovirus exposure and HLA in healthy donors. Profiling relied on immunoSEQ multiplex PCR, and the TCRdb table lists in-frame clones only, not all of them. This table holds some 100,000 clones, approximately 75% found once. The sequenced material came from PBMCs. The origin of the receptors is a man aged 50 or older in good health and CMV-seropositive. The CDR3 runs from the conserved cysteine through the conserved F or W. D genes are given only for firm matches. Expanded clones are given a class, and other clones once, few, many or no size at all.

cdr3_nt	cdr3_aa	cdr3_length	v_call	j_call	clone_size	d_call
TGTGCCAGCAGTATACAGGGGGGACCCAATCAGCCCCAGCATTTT	CASSIQGGPNQPQHF	15	TRBV6-6	TRBJ1-5	once	TRBD1
TGCGCCAGCAGCTTTGATAGCGGGAGCGGGGGGAACATTCAGTACTTC	CASSFDSGSGGNIQYF	16	TRBV5-1	TRBJ2-4	once	TRBD2
TGTGCCTCTACTAGCGACCTCCAAGAGACCCAGTACTTC	CASTSDLQETQYF	13	TRBV10-3	TRBJ2-5	.	TRBD2
TGTGCCAGCAGCGTGCGGGAGCAACGAAATGAGCAGTTCTTC	CASSVREQRNEQFF	14	TRBV9	TRBJ2-1	.	TRBD2
TGTGCCAGCTTGGGGACAGGGATCGGCTATGGCTACACCTTC	CASLGTGIGYGYTF	14	TRBV6-1	TRBJ1-2	.	TRBD1
TGTGCCAGCAGCCCGGAGACAGGGATCGACGAGCAGTACTTC	CASSPETGIDEQYF	14	TRBV5-4	TRBJ2-7	.	TRBD1
TGTGCCAGCAGCGATGGGACAGGGCAAAAGACCCAGTACTTC	CASSDGTGQKTQYF	14	TRBV2	TRBJ2-5	.	TRBD1
TGTGCCAGCAGCGCCCCAGGGAATGGCTACACCTTC	CASSAPGNGYTF	12	TRBV9	TRBJ1-2	.	.
TGTGCCAGTTACATGAACACTGAAGCTTTCTTT	CASYMNTEAFF	11	TRBV19	TRBJ1-1	.	.
TGTGCCAGCAGCGAGGGGGCCGTAGACACCATATATTTT	CASSEGAVDTIYF	13	TRBV9	TRBJ1-3	.	TRBD1
TGTGCCAGTAGTCCAACGTCTGGACAGTCTTATGGCTACACCTTC	CASSPTSGQSYGYTF	15	TRBV19	TRBJ1-2	.	.
TGTGCCAGCAGTGAAACAGGCCATACATACAATGAGCAGTTCTTC	CASSETGHTYNEQFF	15	TRBV25-1	TRBJ2-1	once	.
TGTGCCAGCGGAGGCCCCGGGGACACTGAAGCTTTCTTT	CASGGPGDTEAFF	13	TRBV7-3	TRBJ1-1	.	.
TGTGCCAGCGGTTGGAGTGGCACAGATACGCAGTATTTT	CASGWSGTDTQYF	13	TRBV7-2	TRBJ2-3	.	.
TGTGCCAGCAGCGTAGAGGGGGGGGGCGACAATGAGCAGTTCTTC	CASSVEGGGDNEQFF	15	TRBV9	TRBJ2-1	.	.
TGTGCCAGCAGGACCGGGACAAATAATTCACCCCTCCACTTT	CASRTGTNNSPLHF	14	TRBV28	TRBJ1-6	.	.
TGTGCCAGCAGCGGTTTTCGGGGAGGACAGTTCTTC	CASSGFRGGQFF	12	TRBV7-8	TRBJ2-1	.	.
TGTGCCAGCAGCTCTAACGGGTTCATGAACACTGAAGCTTTCTTT	CASSSNGFMNTEAFF	15	TRBV27	TRBJ1-1	once	.
TGTGCCAGCAGCTTTGTCACAGGGGGCAGCTATGGCTACACCTTC	CASSFVTGGSYGYTF	15	TRBV5-5	TRBJ1-2	once	TRBD1
TGTGCCAGTAGTATCGGCAGGGGGGCTAGCAATCAGCCCCAGCATTTT	CASSIGRGASNQPQHF	16	TRBV19	TRBJ1-5	.	TRBD1
TGTGCCAGCAGTTACGATGACAGGAACACTGAAGCTTTCTTT	CASSYDDRNTEAFF	14	TRBV6-5	TRBJ1-1	.	.
TGCGCCAGCAGCAAAGAAGGGGACCAGGGGACCGGGGAGCTGTTTTTT	CASSKEGDQGTGELFF	16	TRBV4-3	TRBJ2-2	once	.
TGTGCCAGCATAGGTAGTGGCAGGGGGGTAAACACCATATATTTT	CASIGSGRGVNTIYF	15	TRBV28	TRBJ1-3	.	TRBD1
TGTGCCAGCAGCCCCTGGACAGGGAAGATGAACACTGAAGCTTTCTTT	CASSPWTGKMNTEAFF	16	TRBV7-2	TRBJ1-1	.	TRBD1
TGTGCCAGCAGCTTGATGGGGACAGGGAGTAACACTGAAGCTTTCTTT	CASSLMGTGSNTEAFF	16	TRBV5-5	TRBJ1-1	.	TRBD1
TGCGCCAGCAACATACAGGGCACCGGGGAGCTGTTTTTT	CASNIQGTGELFF	13	TRBV10-2	TRBJ2-2	.	.
TGTGCCAGCGGTGGGACAGTTTACTCTGGAAACACCATATATTTT	CASGGTVYSGNTIYF	15	TRBV9	TRBJ1-3	.	TRBD1
TGTGCCAGTGAGAGTGAGCTGCACACTGAAGCTTTCTTT	CASESELHTEAFF	13	TRBV18	TRBJ1-1	.	.
TGTGCCAGCAGCTTAGCGCCAGGGGGGAACACTGAAGCTTTCTTT	CASSLAPGGNTEAFF	15	TRBV7-2	TRBJ1-1	.	TRBD1
TGCGCCAGCAGCTTGGAGGTCAGGGGGTTGGGGGAGCAGTACTTC	CASSLEVRGLGEQYF	15	TRBV5-1	TRBJ2-7	.	TRBD1
TGTGCCAGCTCACCATCTAAGGCGGGGGCATTCGAGACCCAGTACTTC	CASSPSKAGAFETQYF	16	TRBV18	TRBJ2-5	.	.
TGTGCCAGCAGCTGGGGGAGGGGACAGGGGCAAGAAGGCTACACCTTC	CASSWGRGQGQEGYTF	16	TRBV5-4	TRBJ1-2	.	TRBD1
TGCGCCAGCAGCTCGACAGGGGGCCCGGAGACCCAGTACTTC	CASSSTGGPETQYF	14	TRBV5-1	TRBJ2-5	.	TRBD1
TGTGCCAGCAGCGACGCTTGGCGGAGAGCCTACAATGAGCAGTTCTTC	CASSDAWRRAYNEQFF	16	TRBV7-8	TRBJ2-1	.	.
TGTGCCAGCAGCTCAGGGACAGCACATAATTCACCCCTCCACTTT	CASSSGTAHNSPLHF	15	TRBV7-2	TRBJ1-6	.	TRBD1
TGTGCCAGCTCCCGGGATCCCGCCTACGAGCAGTACTTC	CASSRDPAYEQYF	13	TRBV6-1	TRBJ2-7	.	.
TGTGCCAGCAGTATAAGGGGGCAAAACACAGATACGCAGTATTTT	CASSIRGQNTDTQYF	15	TRBV28	TRBJ2-3	.	TRBD1
TGTGCCAGCAGCCTGGGCGGCAGGGGTGGCTACACCTTC	CASSLGGRGGYTF	13	TRBV11-2	TRBJ1-2	.	.
TGTGCCAGCAGCTTGGGACAGGGAACCTTTTCACCCCTCCACTTT	CASSLGQGTFSPLHF	15	TRBV5-5	TRBJ1-6	once	TRBD1
TGTGCCAGCAGCGTCTTAACTGAAGCTTTCTTT	CASSVLTEAFF	11	TRBV7-8	TRBJ1-1	.	.